This TCR beta chain was recorded in a study of CD8 T cells in Susac syndrome (dated by TCRdb to between 2019 and 2020). Concerning the study at large: Repertoire sequencing was used to test whether CD8+ T cell activation and differentiation in Susac syndrome was antigen driven. Clonality of the CD8+ T cell repertoire was compared between 11 to 12 healthy donors, about 14 Susac syndrome patients and around 16 multiple sclerosis patients.

Spanning cysteine to phenylalanine, the CDR3 consists of 13 amino acids. CDR3 DNA only is kept here, 39 bases in frame from base 1. CDR1 DFQATT and CDR2 SNEGSKA were looked up in the germline V gene (reference sequence). The V and J ends are trimmed by 2 bases and 7 bases, leaving 14 bases between them. What the research found in general, with its limitations: The study acknowledged that relatively few individuals were included in the TCR sequencing and HLA analysis.

RNA was extracted with the RNeasy kit and roughly 0.45 to 1 ug was reverse transcribed using random hexamers. The immunoSEQ multiplex PCR assay, which covers 54 Vbeta and 13 Jbeta segments, was used to amplify TCR beta CDR3 regions. To correct PCR amplification bias, a synthetic template baseline was used for both primer optimization and computational correction. The authors processed their data as follows. Reads were annotated to V, D and J genes per IMGT and analyzed with immunoSEQ Analyzer, keeping only productive sequences. Clonality was computed as one minus Shannon entropy normalized by log2 of the number of productive unique sequences. Public and private clones were assessed among the 100 most prevalent clones of each patient and control. Clones were defined as Susac-specific if absent from the healthy and MS cohorts, from under 1,200 published viral clones and from other ImmuneACCESS disease sequences. TCRdb ran its own pipeline on the public reads, namely fastp trimming at Q25 and MiXCR clone calling, and kept in-frame beta chains. Each CDR3 protein appears once, grouped with its most common genes and DNA. The V and J calls shown here were made by TCRdb, not taken from the authors' results. The sample contains around 270,000 distinct CDR3 sequences, almost 85% of them found a single time. Jointly, the top ten make up about 0.22% of the sample.

Peripheral blood CD8+ and CD4+ T cells from healthy donors, Susac syndrome patients and multiple sclerosis patients were profiled by high-throughput TCR beta sequencing. The multiple sclerosis controls were treatment-naive patients who had stable or active relapsing-remitting disease and met the revised McDonald criteria. CD8+ TEMRA cells were enriched by FACS, while bulk CD8+ and CD4+ T cells were purified by magnetic negative isolation. Blood was drawn into EDTA tubes, processed within 24 hours, and PBMCs were isolated by density gradient centrifugation. PBMCs intended for TCR sequencing were cryopreserved in liquid nitrogen and thawed later in a water bath at 37 degrees C. The sorted or isolated CD4+, CD8+ and CD8+ TEMRA cells reached a purity of at least 90%. This clonotype was seen once. Its target antigen remains unknown. No much larger clonotype is one base removed from it; base qualities were not supplied. One read yields weak evidence.

Sequencing was performed on CD8+ T cells from PBMCs. The sequence joins TRBV20-1 to TRBJ1-1; tentative D gene TRBD1, with 6 bases matching. This clonotype originated in a human donor with multiple sclerosis. CDR3 reads: CSARIPTGLEAFF. The sequenced DNA is TGCAGTGCTAGAATACCGACAGGACTTGAAGCTTTCTTT.